Listed here are 26 T cell receptor beta chains from one sample, sequenced in a study of OX40 agonist ivuxolimab in advanced cancers. Assay used: immunoSEQ multiplex PCR; TCRdb lists only in-frame clones, some missing. The sample has about 50,000 clones; about 85% are singletons. The specimen was CD4+ or CD8+ T cells sorted from blood, collected in a trial of the OX40 agonist ivuxolimab. These receptors all stem from an adult with an advanced solid tumor such as melanoma, head and neck, liver or kidney cancer.

The rearrangement links TRBV18 to TRBJ1-1; D call uncertain. The CDR3 length is 14 residues. Germline lookup yields CDR1 KGHSH and CDR2 LQKENI. Trimming took off 2 bases at V and 0 bases at J, with 7 bases between the two ends. The CDR3 DNA reads TGTGCCAGCTCACCAAAGCCCATGAACACTGAAGCTTTCTTT. This encodes CASSPKPMNTEAFF.

The V and J genes are TRBV4-1 and TRBJ1-1; TRBD1 matches 9 bases. V lost 5 bases to trimming and J lost 0 bases; unmatched junction nucleotides: 1. In germline, CDR1 is MGHRA, CDR2 YSYEKL. The CDR3 is made up of 14 amino acids. The CDR3 DNA is TGCGCCAGCAGCGGACAGGGGATGAACACTGAAGCTTTCTTT. As protein: CASSGQGMNTEAFF.

The chain recombines TRBV4-2 with TRBJ2-7, with TRBD1 identical over 11 bases. Germline V CDR1 and CDR2: LGHNA, YNFKEQ. CDR3 size: 16 residues. The junction had 3 bases not matched to a gene; V was cut back by 1 base and J by 1 base. The CDR3 sequence is CASSQAGTGGSYEQYF. The CDR3, as DNA: TGTGCCAGCAGCCAAGCCGGGACAGGGGGGTCCTACGAGCAGTACTTC.

The chain uses TRBV4-1 and TRBJ2-5, with D possibly being TRBD2 (6 bases). CDR1 and CDR2 from the germline V gene are MGHRA and YSYEKL. Trimming removed 0 bases at V and 3 bases at J, with 11 bases between. The CDR3 is 15 amino acids. Written as DNA, the CDR3 is TGCGCCAGCAGCCAAGAAGGGACTCGCGAAGAGACCCAGTACTTC. Translation gives CASSQEGTREETQYF.

J is TRBJ1-2 and V is TRBV6-6, with D hard to call. This CDR3 is built from 11 residues. Looked up from germline, CDR1 is MNHNY and CDR2 is SVGAGI (reference sequence). Trimming cost V 0 bases and J 9 bases, with 5 bases left between them. This chain's CDR3 is CASSYSTSYTF. The CDR3, as DNA: TGTGCCAGCAGTTACTCGACAAGCTACACCTTC.

The V call is TRBV30, the J call TRBJ1-4, with D possibly being TRBD1 (6 bases). CDR1 and CDR2 from the germline V gene are GTSNPN and SVGIG (reference sequence). The CDR3 has 13 residues. The V end was cut by 2 bases, the J end by 3 bases, with 7 bases between. As DNA, the CDR3 is TGTGCCTGGAGTCAGGGGCCTAATGAAAAACTGTTTTTT. Translated, it gives CAWSQGPNEKLFF.

This chain connects TRBV18 to TRBJ2-7; no clear D. The CDR3 has 14 residues. Germline values: CDR1 KGHSH, CDR2 LQKENI. V was trimmed by 3 bases and J by 1 base, leaving 10 bases between them. The CDR3 sequence is CASSPKDTSYEQYF. As DNA, the CDR3 is TGTGCCAGCTCACCGAAAGACACTTCCTACGAGCAGTACTTC.

This chain connects TRBV7-9 to TRBJ2-2; D gene uncertain. The V gene's germline CDR1 is SEHNR and CDR2 FQNEAQ (reference sequence). Trimming stripped 5 bases from V and 4 bases from J, with 11 bases between. The CDR3 covers 14 residues. The CDR3 DNA is TGTGCCAGCAGCGTGAACTACGGCACCGGGGAGCTGTTTTTT. Protein sequence: CASSVNYGTGELFF.

The rearrangement joins TRBV6-1 to TRBJ1-4; 10 bases map to TRBD1. J gave up 6 bases and V 4 bases, and 5 bases lay outside the gene matches. Germline CDR1 MNHNS, CDR2 SASEGT. The CDR3 has 15 residues. CDR3 nucleotide sequence: TGTGCCAGCAGTGGTATCGACAGGGGGCATGAAAAACTGTTTTTT. Protein: CASSGIDRGHEKLFF.

J is TRBJ1-5 and V is TRBV15; a possible D gene is TRBD1 (6 bases). The V end lost 4 bases, the J end lost 1 base, and 14 bases lay between the germline ends. CDR1 LNHNV and CDR2 YYDKDF come from the germline V gene (reference sequence). CDR3 length: 16 residues. Written as DNA, the CDR3 is TGTGCCACCAGCACTGGAGGGGGGGCGAGCAATCAGCCCCAGCATTTT. Translating gives CATSTGGGASNQPQHF. Full variable domain (outside the CDR3, taken from reference TRBV15 and TRBJ1-5): DAMVIQNPRYQVTQFGKPVTLSCSQTLNHNVMYWYQQKSSQAPKLLFHYYDKDFNNEADTPDNFQSRRPNTSFCFLDIRSPGLGDTAMYLCATSTGGGASNQPQHFGDGTRLSIL.

The rearrangement joins TRBV5-1 to TRBJ2-7, with D unclear. Germline V gene data show CDR1 as SGHRS and CDR2 as YFSETQ. The CDR3 loop spans 14 amino acids. V lost 0 bases and J lost 0, with 7 bases in between. The CDR3 loop is CASSLESSSYEQYF. The CDR3 DNA follows: TGCGCCAGCAGCTTGGAGTCCAGCTCCTACGAGCAGTACTTC. The whole variable domain, remainder taken from reference TRBV5-1 and TRBJ2-7, is KAGVTQTPRYLIKTRGQQVTLSCSPISGHRSVSWYQQTPGQGLQFLFEYFSETQRNKGNFPGRFSGRQFSNSRSEMNVSTLELGDSALYLCASSLESSSYEQYFGPGTRLTVT.

V usage is TRBV5-8 and J usage is TRBJ2-2; a weak D match, TRBD2 (5 bases). Germline V gene data show CDR1 as SGHTS and CDR2 as YDEGEE. The CDR3 extends over 16 amino acids. V was pared by 4 bases and J by 0 bases, with 13 bases between. The CDR3 here is CASSDRAASNTGELFF. CDR3 DNA sequence: TGTGCCAGCAGCGATAGAGCGGCCTCGAACACCGGGGAGCTGTTTTTT. Filled out from reference TRBV5-8 and TRBJ2-2, the complete variable domain reads EAGVTQSPTHLIKTRGQQATLRCSPISGHTSVYWYQQALGLGLQFLLWYDEGEERNRGNFPPRFSGRQFPNYSSELNVNALELEDSALYLCASSDRAASNTGELFFGEGSRLTVL.

The chain links TRBV2 to TRBJ2-5; TRBD1 aligns across 8 bases. Per germline, CDR1 SNHLY and CDR2 FYNNEI. The ends lost 2 bases at V and 1 base at J; junction bases unmatched: 6. The CDR3 is 16 amino acids. In DNA, the CDR3 is TGTGCCAGCAGTGAAAGGGACAGGTACCTCCAAGAGACCCAGTACTTC. Its translation: CASSERDRYLQETQYF.

This clone was observed a single time. The chain is built from TRBV6-5 and TRBJ1-2, with D maybe TRBD1 (6 bases). The CDR3 spans 15 residues. V lost 2 bases, J lost 3 bases, and 13 bases lay in between. Germline-derived CDR1 and CDR2 are MNHEY and SVGAGI. CDR3 sequence: CASSYAQGSHYGYTF. The CDR3 coding sequence is TGTGCCAGCAGTTACGCCCAGGGGTCGCACTATGGCTACACCTTC.

The chain is built from TRBV4-2 and TRBJ2-5, with 16 bases identical to TRBD2. The CDR3 spans 18 residues. CDR1 LGHNA and CDR2 YNFKEQ come from the germline V gene. V was pared by 5 bases and J by 1 base, with 7 bases of the junction left unmatched. In DNA form, the CDR3 reads TGTGCCAGCAGCGATGGGACTAGCGGGGGGGCCCTCCAAGAGACCCAGTACTTC. Amino acids: CASSDGTSGGALQETQYF.

The chain has TRBV4-1 and TRBJ2-3; D gene uncertain. This CDR3 spans 12 amino acids. CDR1 MGHRA and CDR2 YSYEKL come from the germline V gene. Trimming removed 5 bases at V and 5 bases at J, with 8 bases between. CDR3 residues: CASSFTVDTQYF. Here the CDR3 DNA reads TGCGCCAGCAGCTTCACGGTAGATACGCAGTATTTT.

This clone appeared a single time. V is TRBV27 and J is TRBJ2-7; TRBD1 is a possible D gene (5 bases). CDR3 length: 13 amino acids. The V gene lost 5 bases and the J gene lost 1 base, with 9 bases spanning the gap. Per the germline V gene, CDR1 is MNHEY and CDR2 is SMNVEV (reference sequence). The CDR3 loop is CASSLTASYEQYF. The CDR3 region has the DNA TGTGCCAGCAGTCTGACAGCTTCCTACGAGCAGTACTTC.

This clone was observed once. The chain links TRBV19 to TRBJ2-7; D is unresolved. CDR3 length: 13 amino acids. Germline values: CDR1 LNHDA, CDR2 SQIVND (reference sequence). Trimming stripped 5 bases from V and 5 bases from J, with 13 bases between. The CDR3 is CASSRSDFDEQYF. Written as DNA, the CDR3 is TGTGCCAGTAGTCGATCGGATTTCGACGAGCAGTACTTC.

This rearrangement joins TRBV2 to TRBJ1-5; possible D gene TRBD1, 5 bases. The CDR3 has 18 residues. Germline values: CDR1 SNHLY, CDR2 FYNNEI. V lost 5 bases to trimming and J lost 0 bases, with 20 bases between them. The CDR3: CASSSTGWDAYSNQPQHF. The CDR3 nucleotides read TGTGCCAGCAGTTCAACAGGATGGGACGCCTATAGCAATCAGCCCCAGCATTTT.

This chain links TRBV6-5 with TRBJ1-1; the D is unclear. V shed 2 bases and J shed 1 base, with 14 bases lying between them. Germline V CDR1 and CDR2: MNHEY, SVGAGI. The CDR3 consists of 16 residues. This chain's CDR3 is CASSYHTRLGNTEAFF. CDR3 nucleotides: TGTGCCAGCAGTTACCATACTAGATTGGGGAACACTGAAGCTTTCTTT.

This clone was seen once. The chain combines TRBV19 with TRBJ1-1; TRBD1 aligns across 10 bases. V lost 7 bases, J lost 5 bases, and 1 base stayed unmatched. CDR3 length equals 12 residues. In germline, CDR1 is LNHDA, CDR2 SQIVND (reference sequence). CDR3 sequence: CASKDRGTEAFF. The CDR3 DNA sequence: TGTGCCAGTAAGGACAGGGGGACTGAAGCTTTCTTT.

The sample holds a few counts of this clone. The chain combines TRBV4-1 with TRBJ2-2, with D uncertain. The germline gives CDR1 MGHRA, CDR2 YSYEKL. CDR3 length equals 15 residues. V lost 4 bases and J lost 1, with 10 bases in between. The DNA of the CDR3 is TGCGCCAGCAGCCGTGTCGGCAGGAACACCGGGGAGCTGTTTTTT. Translation gives CASSRVGRNTGELFF.

The genes are TRBV29-1 and TRBJ1-1; TRBD1 might be the D (6 bases). Germline lookup yields CDR1 SQVTM and CDR2 ANQGSEA. The CDR3 has 13 amino acids. V lost 7 bases to trimming and J lost 6 bases, with 18 bases between them. Written as DNA, the CDR3 is TGCAGCGCCCTAGTAGGGGGTTTCCCTGAAGCTTTCTTT. This codes for CSALVGGFPEAFF.

The chain employs TRBV4-1 and TRBJ1-1; 12 positions agree with TRBD1. The junction had 6 bases not matched to a gene; V was cut back by 2 bases and J by 8 bases. The germline V gene has CDR1 MGHRA and CDR2 YSYEKL. The CDR3 sequence is 15 residues long. The CDR3 nucleotides are TGCGCCAGCAGCCAAAAGGGACAGGGGGCTTCGGAAGCTTTCTTT. It specifies CASSQKGQGASEAFF.

The V and J genes are TRBV12-5 and TRBJ1-1, with a tentative D call TRBD1 (6 bases). Germline V CDR1 and CDR2: LGHNT, FRNRAP. V gave up 2 bases and J gave up 3 bases, with 22 bases separating them. The CDR3 has 18 amino acids. The CDR3 reads CASGLPRGGGPFDTEAFF. As DNA, the CDR3 is TGTGCTAGTGGTTTGCCACGAGGGGGGGGGCCCTTCGACACTGAAGCTTTCTTT.

This sequence joins TRBV6-5 and TRBJ2-7; the D gene could be TRBD1 or TRBD2 (5 bases each). This CDR3 spans 14 amino acids. Germline V gene sequence: CDR1 MNHEY, CDR2 SVGAGI. The ends were cut back, 6 bases at V and 0 bases at J, with 12 bases in the middle. CDR3 coding DNA: TGTGCCAGCAGCCCTTGGGACGGCTCCTACGAGCAGTACTTC. It yields the protein CASSPWDGSYEQYF.